This T cell receptor (beta chain) originates from a study of beta chain features in type 1 diabetes. Study at large: Similarity in age, gender and cell yields was seen between patients and healthy donors. Sorted cells from all samples, numbering 100 million to 120 million, were examined. Points from the study as a whole: In all four CD4+ subsets, TCRB CDR3 length was significantly, moderately reduced in type 1 diabetes.

As for this clone: Its specificity is not known.

Expressed TCRB transcripts were sequenced because the entire RNA isolate underwent reverse transcription. TCRdb's table, derived via immunoSEQ multiplex PCR, lists solely in-frame clones and lacks some. The data hold some 150,000 clones, with approximately 13% observed a single time. The germline V gene has CDR1 MGHRA and CDR2 YSYEKL. The CDR3 contains 16 residues. V was cut by 0 bases and J by 7 bases, with 19 bases left in between. The chain employs TRBV4-1 and TRBJ2-7, with D perhaps TRBD1 (6 bases). The clonotype comes from a man between 18 and 29 years old with type 1 diabetes. The sample taken for sequencing was central memory CD4+ T cells from blood. CDR3 loop: CASSQDAWTARGEQYF. The CDR3 DNA reads TGCGCCAGCAGCCAAGATGCATGGACAGCCCGAGGGGAGCAGTACTTC.